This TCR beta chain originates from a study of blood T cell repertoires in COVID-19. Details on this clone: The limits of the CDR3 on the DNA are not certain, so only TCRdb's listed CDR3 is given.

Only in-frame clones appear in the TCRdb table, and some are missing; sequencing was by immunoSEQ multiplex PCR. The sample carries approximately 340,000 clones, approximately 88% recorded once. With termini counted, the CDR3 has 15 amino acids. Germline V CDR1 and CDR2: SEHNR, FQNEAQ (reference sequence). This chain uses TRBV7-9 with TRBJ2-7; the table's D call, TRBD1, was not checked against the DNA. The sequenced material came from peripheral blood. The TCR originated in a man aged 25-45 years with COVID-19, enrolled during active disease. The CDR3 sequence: CASSFGQGRSYEQYF.